Following are 3 T cell receptor beta chains from one sample sequenced in a study of monozygotic twins with inflammatory bowel disease. TCRdb re-called the 5' RACE reads, yielding one record per CDR3 amino acid sequence without DNA. This sample contains over 120,000 distinct CDR3 sequences. Sequencing used blood. The receptors were gathered from a human donor with ulcerative colitis or Crohn's disease, or a healthy co-twin of an affected twin (not recorded which).

The chain links TRBV7-9 to TRBJ2-7; TCRdb returns TRBD2, unconfirmable since there is no DNA. Germline V CDR1 and CDR2: SEHNR, FQNEAQ (reference sequence). The CDR3 length is 14 residues. CDR3 sequence: CASTQGTASYEQYF.

The genes are TRBV5-1 and TRBJ2-1. CDR3 size: 14 residues. CDR1 SGHRS and CDR2 YFSETQ come from the germline V gene. The CDR3 protein is CASSWQPTFNEQFF.

The J gene is TRBJ2-2, the V gene TRBV5-4; no DNA is available, so the TRBD2 call from TCRdb remains unchecked. The CDR3 length is 15 residues. CDR1 is SGHNT and CDR2 is YYREEE in the germline V gene (reference sequence). CDR3 sequence: CASTSRAGVAGELFF.